The next 24 T cell receptor beta chains were all read from a single sample in a study of T cell responses to AZD1222 COVID-19 vaccine. Sequencing used immunoSEQ multiplex PCR; TCRdb keeps in-frame clones, though not all of them. Of about 130,000 clones listed, around 90% were seen once; the top ten hold 1.5% to 2%. The sequencing used peripheral blood, collected on day 0 of AZD1222 vaccination. These receptors were taken from an adult in good health.

The chain carries TRBV3-1 (or the pseudogene TRBV3-2) and TRBJ2-1; 14 bases match TRBD2. V dropped 4 bases and J dropped 8; count of bases not matched to a gene: 10. The CDR3 runs to 17 residues. Per the germline V gene, CDR1 is LGHDT and CDR2 is YNNKEL (reference sequence). The CDR3, as DNA: TGTGCCAGCAGCCTTCGACTAGCGGGGGGGCCTTCGGATGAGCAGTTCTTC. Translated: CASSLRLAGGPSDEQFF.

This chain links TRBV5-1 with TRBJ1-2; D perhaps matches TRBD1 (5 bases). Germline CDR1 is SGHRS and CDR2 is YFSETQ. V was cut by 4 bases and J by 4 bases, with 20 bases left in between. The CDR3 runs 16 residues. CDR3 bases: TGCGCCAGCAGCGCCCTGGGGCAGGGAGCATCCTATGGCTACACCTTC. Amino acid sequence: CASSALGQGASYGYTF.

The V and J genes are TRBV28 and TRBJ1-1, with D hard to call. CDR3 length: 11 residues. V was clipped by 6 bases and J by 0 bases, with 2 bases between them. Germline V gene data show CDR1 as MDHEN and CDR2 as SYDVKM. The DNA for the CDR3 is TGTGCCAGCAGGATGAACACTGAAGCTTTCTTT. It translates to CASRMNTEAFF.

V usage is TRBV12-3 or TRBV12-4 and J usage is TRBJ1-5; the D is unclear. The CDR3 runs to 13 residues. Trimming shortened V by 3 bases and J by 5 bases, and 8 bases separated the two germline ends. The DNA for the CDR3 is TGTGCCAGCAGTTTGGGCCCTTATCAGCCCCAGCATTTT. Translating it yields CASSLGPYQPQHF.

The rearrangement links TRBV6-5 to TRBJ1-1, with 7 bases matching TRBD1. In germline, CDR1 is MNHEY, CDR2 SVGAGI. The CDR3 extends over 14 amino acids. J lost 0 bases, V lost 7 bases, and 5 bases had no gene match. This CDR3 reads CASTRTGLNTEAFF. The CDR3 DNA reads as TGTGCCAGCACCCGGACAGGATTGAACACTGAAGCTTTCTTT.

Regarding this clone: One end of the junction varies from germline; a read error may be responsible. This chain uses TRBV5-4 with TRBJ2-7; 14 nucleotides match TRBD2. CDR3 size: 15 residues. Germline lookup yields CDR1 SGHNT and CDR2 YYREEE (reference sequence). The DNA for the CDR3 is TGTGCCAGCAGTTTGGGACTAGCGGGAGTCGACGAGCAGTACTTC. This sequence encodes CASSLGLAGVDEQYF.

The chain has TRBV10-3 and TRBJ1-1; D is unresolved. Trimming removed 2 bases from V and 1 base from J, with 5 bases in between. The CDR3 covers 13 residues. CDR1 ENHRY and CDR2 SYGVKD come from the germline V gene. The CDR3 DNA is TGTGCCATCAGTGAGGAGGGGAACACTGAAGCTTTCTTT. Translated, it gives CAISEEGNTEAFF.

The chain combines TRBV28 with TRBJ1-2; 8 nucleotides line up with TRBD1. Germline V CDR1 and CDR2: MDHEN, SYDVKM. The CDR3 totals 13 residues. With V trimmed by 5 bases and J by 7 bases, 6 bases remained unmatched. CDR3 nucleotide sequence: TGTGCCAGCAGTGTCCAGGGGGCGGGTGGCTACACCTTC. As protein: CASSVQGAGGYTF.

V and J are TRBV5-1 and TRBJ1-1, with D perhaps matching TRBD1 (6 bases). Per germline, CDR1 SGHRS and CDR2 YFSETQ. V was shortened by 2 bases and J by 1 base, with 12 bases between the two germline ends. There are 15 residues in the CDR3. The CDR3 spells CASSLSGQKNTEAFF. Here the CDR3 DNA reads TGCGCCAGCAGCTTATCTGGACAGAAGAACACTGAAGCTTTCTTT.

This sequence joins TRBV9 and TRBJ2-1; D remains unclear. The CDR3 spans 12 residues. Per the germline V gene, CDR1 is SGDLS and CDR2 is YYNGEE. V lost 3 bases to trimming and J lost 5 bases, with 6 bases between them. The CDR3 nucleotides are TGTGCCAGCAGCGGAGGAAACAATGAGCAGTTCTTC. Translated, it gives CASSGGNNEQFF.

This clone was counted a few times. This chain joins TRBV24-1 and TRBJ2-5; perhaps TRBD2 as D (6 bases). Germline lookup yields CDR1 KGHDR and CDR2 SFDVKD. This CDR3 comprises 13 residues. Deletions cut 3 bases from V and 5 bases from J, with 9 bases between. CDR3 nucleotide sequence: TGTGCCACCAGTGATGCGGGGCGGGAGACCCAGTACTTC. Amino acids: CATSDAGRETQYF.

The chain employs TRBV5-4 and TRBJ1-1; unclear D gene. Looked up from germline, CDR1 is SGHNT and CDR2 is YYREEE (reference sequence). The V and J ends lost 2 bases and 1 base respectively, with 12 bases between them. The CDR3 spans 15 residues. The CDR3 nucleotides are TGTGCCAGCAGCTTAAACATTCTACCGAACACTGAAGCTTTCTTT. Translation gives CASSLNILPNTEAFF.

For this clone: One junction end does not reproduce the germline sequence, and a read error may be involved. V gene TRBV18 combines with J gene TRBJ2-1, with 8 bases fitting TRBD2. The CDR3 spans 13 residues. Germline V gene lookup returns CDR1 KGHSH and CDR2 LQKENI. The CDR3: CASSPVGGGQTLF. In DNA form, the CDR3 reads TGTGCCAGCTCACCAGTCGGGGGGGGGCAAACACTCTTC.

The V and J genes are TRBV3-1 (or the pseudogene TRBV3-2) and TRBJ1-2, with D maybe TRBD1 (5 bases). In germline, CDR1 is LGHDT, CDR2 YNNKEL (reference sequence). CDR3 length equals 15 residues. V was clipped by 1 base and J by 8 bases, with 17 bases between them. The CDR3 DNA reads TGTGCCAGCAGCCAAGCAGTCGCGGAGGGGTTGGGCTACACCTTC. It translates to CASSQAVAEGLGYTF.

The V and J genes are TRBV19 and TRBJ2-2; 9 bases are a match to TRBD1. Germline V gene lookup returns CDR1 LNHDA and CDR2 SQIVND (reference sequence). The CDR3 covers 18 residues. The trim removed 3 bases at V and 6 bases at J, leaving 14 bases unmatched. CDR3 DNA sequence: TGTGCCAGTAGTATTGGGGGGTCACAGGGGGCTTGGGCCGGGGAGCTGTTTTTT. Translated: CASSIGGSQGAWAGELFF.

The chain is built from TRBV4-3 and TRBJ1-1; D uncertain. Germline CDR1 and CDR2: LGHNA and YSLEER. V gave up 1 base and J gave up 7 bases, with 13 bases separating them. The CDR3 runs 14 residues. For the CDR3, the DNA is TGCGCCAGCAGCCAAGGAAAGGGTTATCGTGAAGCTTTCTTT. Protein product: CASSQGKGYREAFF.

This chain links TRBV6-5 with TRBJ1-4; D may be TRBD1 (5 bases). V was pared by 0 bases and J by 8 bases, with 10 bases between. The CDR3 totals 14 residues. Germline assignment: CDR1 MNHEY and CDR2 SVGAGI. CDR3 protein: CASSYSLGREKLFF. The CDR3 DNA follows: TGTGCCAGCAGTTACTCGCTGGGACGGGAAAAACTGTTTTTT.

This rearrangement joins TRBV28 to TRBJ2-1, with TRBD2 identical over 8 bases. The CDR3 is made up of 14 amino acids. The J segment lost 7 bases and the V segment lost 5 bases, leaving 7 bases of the junction unmatched. Germline V gene data show CDR1 as MDHEN and CDR2 as SYDVKM. The CDR3 sequence: CASSPSPGGNEQFF. CDR3 bases: TGTGCCAGCAGTCCCTCCCCGGGGGGGAATGAGCAGTTCTTC.

The chain links TRBV19 to TRBJ1-1; 12 bases match TRBD1. V trimming: 4 bases; J trimming: 3 bases; junction bases outside the gene matches: 12. Germline-derived CDR1 and CDR2 are LNHDA and SQIVND (reference sequence). CDR3 length: 18 amino acids. The CDR3 here is CASSSGTGGTPWDTEAFF. The CDR3 DNA is TGTGCCAGTAGTAGTGGGACAGGGGGCACCCCTTGGGACACTGAAGCTTTCTTT. The full variable domain, rest sourced from reference TRBV19 and TRBJ1-1, is DGGITQSPKYLFRKEGQNVTLSCEQNLNHDAMYWYRQDPGQGLRLIYYSQIVNDFQKGDIAEGYSVSREKKESFPLTVTSAQKNPTAFYLCASSSGTGGTPWDTEAFFGQGTRLTVV.

This CDR3 reads CASRPRTGQGYEQYF. Here the CDR3 DNA reads TGTGCCAGCAGACCGAGGACAGGCCAAGGCTACGAGCAGTACTTC. V usage is TRBV7-8 and J usage is TRBJ2-7; 7 nucleotides match TRBD1. This CDR3 contains 15 residues. V lost 6 bases, J lost 3 bases, and 11 bases stayed unmatched. Per the germline V gene, CDR1 is SGHVS and CDR2 is FQNEAQ.

This chain joins TRBV14 and TRBJ1-2; a possible D gene is TRBD1 (5 bases). The V end lost 4 bases, the J end lost 5 bases, and 11 bases lay between the germline ends. The CDR3 is 13 amino acids. CDR1 is SGHDN and CDR2 is FVKESK in the germline V gene. CDR3 sequence: CASSPQETYGYTF. The CDR3 DNA follows: TGTGCCAGCAGCCCACAGGAGACTTATGGCTACACCTTC.

The gene calls are TRBV12-3 or TRBV12-4 and TRBJ2-5; D is possibly TRBD1 or TRBD2 (5 bases each). V lost 6 bases, J lost 1 base, and 9 bases lay in between. The CDR3 sequence is 13 residues long. The CDR3 nucleotides read TGTGCCAGCAGACCTGGGGGCCAAGAGACCCAGTACTTC. Amino acids: CASRPGGQETQYF.

The chain employs TRBV19 and TRBJ1-2; 7 bases match TRBD1. The CDR3 length is 15 residues. V trimming: 6 bases; J trimming: 1 base; junction bases outside the gene matches: 8. CDR1 is LNHDA and CDR2 is SQIVND in the germline V gene (reference sequence). The CDR3, as DNA: TGTGCCAGTAGGGGAACAGGGGATCGTAACTATGGCTACACCTTC. It specifies CASRGTGDRNYGYTF.

This rearrangement joins TRBV5-1 to TRBJ1-1; possible D gene TRBD1, 5 bases. This CDR3 comprises 16 residues. CDR1 SGHRS and CDR2 YFSETQ come from the germline V gene. Deletions cut 5 bases from V and 2 bases from J, with 19 bases between. The DNA for the CDR3 is TGCGCCAGCAGTGGGGCTTCTGGGGCCATAAACACTGAAGCTTTCTTT. Amino acid sequence: CASSGASGAINTEAFF.